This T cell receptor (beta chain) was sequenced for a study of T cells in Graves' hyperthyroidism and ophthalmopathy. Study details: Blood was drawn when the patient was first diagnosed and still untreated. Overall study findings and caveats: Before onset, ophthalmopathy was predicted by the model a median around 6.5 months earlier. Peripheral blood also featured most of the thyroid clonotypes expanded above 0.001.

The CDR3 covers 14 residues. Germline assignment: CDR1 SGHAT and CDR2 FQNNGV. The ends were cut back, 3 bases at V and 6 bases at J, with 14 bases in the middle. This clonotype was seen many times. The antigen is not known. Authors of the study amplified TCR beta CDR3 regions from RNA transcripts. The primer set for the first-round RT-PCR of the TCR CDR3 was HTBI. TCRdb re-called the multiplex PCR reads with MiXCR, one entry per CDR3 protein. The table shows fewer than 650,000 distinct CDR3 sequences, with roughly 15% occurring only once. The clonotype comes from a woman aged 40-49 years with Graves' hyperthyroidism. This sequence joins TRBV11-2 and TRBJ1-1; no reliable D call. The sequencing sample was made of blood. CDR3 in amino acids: CASSFNPGSPEAFF. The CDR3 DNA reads TGTGCCAGCAGCTTCAACCCCGGGAGTCCTGAAGCTTTCTTT.